This paragraph covers one T cell receptor (beta chain) sequence. Its cognate antigen is unknown. This sample is drawn from a study of shared clonotypes between healthy human individuals. General study findings and limits: Donor scarcity curtailed the genetic and exposure-history diversity represented herein.

The CDR3 has 18 amino acids. Germline V lookup: CDR1 SGHRS, CDR2 YFSETQ. V was shortened by 1 base and J by 0 bases, with 17 bases between the two germline ends. The donors were all Caucasian adults (living in Nashville, Tennessee). In the original processing: From ImmunoSEQ came sequences covering only the junction and carrying no quality scores, so filtering differed. Assay used: immunoSEQ multiplex PCR; TCRdb lists only in-frame clones, some missing. The V and J calls and clone size are taken from that table; D and trimming were inferred from the DNA. The table has approximately 510,000 clones, 75% to 85% seen once.

The source material was PBMCs. The sequence derives from a middle-aged woman in good health. Some clones in this sample may be carry-over from other donors' samples. The chain has TRBV5-1 and TRBJ2-1; D gene ambiguous. The CDR3 coding sequence is TGCGCCAGCAGCTTGCCTCGCCCCAAAGTCAGCTCCTACAATGAGCAGTTCTTC. This gives the protein CASSLPRPKVSSYNEQFF. Based on the CDR3 plus reference TRBV5-1 and TRBJ2-1, the full variable domain is KAGVTQTPRYLIKTRGQQVTLSCSPISGHRSVSWYQQTPGQGLQFLFEYFSETQRNKGNFPGRFSGRQFSNSRSEMNVSTLELGDSALYLCASSLPRPKVSSYNEQFFGPGTRLTVL.